This T cell receptor beta chain came from a study of radiotherapy plus CTLA-4 blockade in lung cancer. Overall study results and limits: An expansion of tumor-derived TCR clones occurred in blood after radiotherapy plus ipilimumab. Reportedly, early blood T cell clone dynamics best predicted response, with interferon-beta.

The method was immunoSEQ multiplex PCR; TCRdb's version includes in-frame clones alone and lacks a portion of them. The sample contains about 66,000 clones, about four fifths of which appear only once. CDR1 is MGHRA and CDR2 is YSYEKL in the germline V gene. V was pared by 4 bases and J by 3 bases, with 2 bases of the junction left unmatched. This CDR3 contains 14 residues. Alongside CTLA-4 blockade with ipilimumab, patients with chemo-refractory metastatic non-small-cell lung cancer received focal radiation. As concerns this clone: Its target is unknown.

V gene TRBV4-1 combines with J gene TRBJ2-3; 9 bases align to TRBD2. The specimen comprised peripheral blood, sampled from a patient treated with radiotherapy plus ipilimumab. The sequence came from a human donor with non-small cell lung cancer who had a partial response to radiotherapy plus ipilimumab. The DNA for the CDR3 is TGCGCCAGCAGCCCCACTAGCGGGACAGATACGCAGTATTTT. It is translated as CASSPTSGTDTQYF.